This T cell receptor (beta chain) derives from a study of blood T cell repertoires in COVID-19 (TCRdb year 2020). For context, the study as a whole: The collaborator samples originated in the United States, Italy and Spain and spanned the acute and convalescent phases of COVID-19. Deeply sampled blood TCRbeta repertoires from subjects exposed to, actively infected with, or recovered from COVID-19 were included in the dataset. Samples came from the ongoing ImmuneRACE study (first 160 participants) plus 1,254 subjects from 6 global collaborators. Where HLA class I and class II types were available, the types were taken from metadata supplied by the sample provider, not from assay-based typing. The prospective study material was composed of cDNA or gDNA derived from T cells, B-cell-depleted T cells, or PBMCs. The repertoires were made available in a free public database intended to serve as a resource for research on the immune response to SARS-CoV-2. Nearly every sample came with metadata listing a de-identified subject ID, COVID-19 status, age in years and sex.

Samples from volunteer blood donors who had recovered from COVID-19 were contributed by a second Seattle source. Whole blood was collected in K2EDTA tubes by collaborating institutions according to the institutions' own protocols. For TCRbeta analysis, collaborator samples were shipped as frozen whole blood, as isolated PBMCs, or as DNA extracted from either sample type. TCRbeta CDR3 regions were amplified from genomic DNA using the immunoSEQ Assay, a bias-controlled multiplex PCR. The paper's data handling went like this. The number of nucleated cells in each sample was estimated from the amplification of reference gene primers within the assay. Sequence reads were collapsed and filtered to measure the absolute abundance of every unique TCRbeta CDR3 rearrangement. Productive Simpson clonality was computed per sample as the square root of Simpson's diversity index over productive rearrangements. What TCRdb holds here is the immuneACCESS table cut down to in-frame rearrangements. Part of the clones is not present; checked against another copy, under half of the missing clones reflect an unresolved V gene, and the others are unexplained. V and J calls and clone size are copied from that table; D and trimming were computed from the DNA. Across this sample there are 200,000 to 250,000 clones, with roughly 90% seen only once. The top ten hold under 7% of the sample.

Study-level results and caveats: The quantity of clinical and demographic metadata differed by source and by participant and was supplied without curation.

The CDR3 spans 15 residues, from the cysteine through the phenylalanine. Of the read, only the CDR3 DNA is kept; its 45 bases are in frame from base 1. V is trimmed back by 0 bases and J by 3 bases, and the junction contains 1 base that no gene match accounts for. The germline V gene sets CDR1 to SGHTA and CDR2 to FQGNSA. Regarding this clone: The specificity of this receptor is unknown. No much larger clonotype is one base removed from it; base qualities were not supplied.

The TCR was taken from a man between 60 and 75 years old who had recovered from COVID-19. The receptor chain draws on TRBV7-2 and TRBJ2-3; the junction holds 9 bases that match TRBD2. What was sequenced was peripheral blood. The CDR3 loop reads CASSLAGLATDTQYF. The DNA reads TGTGCCAGCAGCTTAGCCGGACTAGCGACAGATACGCAGTATTTT.